The rows below give T cell receptor beta chains drawn from one sample of a study of identical twins. TCRdb reprocessed the 5' RACE reads via MiXCR and lists one record per CDR3 protein. Of about 530,000 distinct CDR3 sequences in the sample, roughly 15% were seen once. This same sample was also taken into another study, of yellow fever vaccine responses in identical twins.

Material for sequencing was CD4+ T cells sorted from blood. The receptor set was obtained from a woman aged 18-35 years in good health. CDR3s include the opening cysteine and the closing phenylalanine or tryptophan. Fields, in order: V gene, D gene, clone size, J gene, CDR3 protein, CDR3 DNA. A D gene is named only where the DNA matches it firmly. Part of the rows lack a size; the others show once, few, many or a class for expanded clones.

v_gene: TRBV28
d_gene: TRBD2
abundance: NA
j_gene: TRBJ2-3
CDR3aa: CATRGTSGRAGADTQYF
CDR3nt: TGTGCCACCAGAGGGACTAGCGGGAGGGCCGGGGCAGATACGCAGTATTTT

v_gene: TRBV10-3
d_gene: NA
abundance: few
j_gene: TRBJ1-1
CDR3aa: CAISEDSFGGTEAFF
CDR3nt: TGTGCCATCAGTGAGGACAGCTTCGGGGGCACTGAAGCTTTCTTT

v_gene: TRBV4-2
d_gene: NA
abundance: few
j_gene: TRBJ2-1
CDR3aa: CASSQDTLFGGANEQFF
CDR3nt: TGTGCCAGCAGCCAAGATACCCTTTTTGGGGGGGCGAATGAGCAGTTCTTC

v_gene: TRBV10-3
d_gene: TRBD2
abundance: NA
j_gene: TRBJ2-1
CDR3aa: CAISPGGPSGNEQFF
CDR3nt: TGTGCCATCAGTCCGGGAGGGCCCTCGGGCAATGAGCAGTTCTTC

v_gene: TRBV5-1
d_gene: NA
abundance: few
j_gene: TRBJ1-1
CDR3aa: CASSFRTQNTEAFF
CDR3nt: TGCGCCAGCAGCTTCCGGACCCAAAACACTGAAGCTTTCTTT

v_gene: TRBV7-9
d_gene: NA
abundance: few
j_gene: TRBJ2-3
CDR3aa: CASSSMDRTQYF
CDR3nt: TGTGCCAGCAGCTCTATGGATCGCACGCAGTATTTT

v_gene: TRBV12-3/TRBV12-4
d_gene: TRBD1
abundance: few
j_gene: TRBJ2-1
CDR3aa: CATIDRGDNEQFF
CDR3nt: TGTGCCACCATAGACAGGGGCGACAATGAGCAGTTCTTC

v_gene: TRBV11-2
d_gene: TRBD2
abundance: NA
j_gene: TRBJ2-5
CDR3aa: CASSLGGAGGQETQYF
CDR3nt: TGTGCCAGCAGCTTAGGTGGTGCGGGGGGACAAGAGACCCAGTACTTC

v_gene: TRBV6-5
d_gene: NA
abundance: few
j_gene: TRBJ2-3
CDR3aa: CASSYSGGEADTQYF
CDR3nt: TGTGCCAGCAGTTACTCAGGGGGAGAGGCAGATACGCAGTATTTT

v_gene: TRBV4-1
d_gene: TRBD1
abundance: many
j_gene: TRBJ2-6
CDR3aa: CASSQDLGGNGANVLTF
CDR3nt: TGCGCCAGCAGCCAAGATTTAGGGGGCAATGGGGCCAACGTCCTGACTTTC

v_gene: TRBV10-3
d_gene: TRBD2
abundance: few
j_gene: TRBJ2-1
CDR3aa: CAISDSGTSGINEQFF
CDR3nt: TGTGCCATCAGTGATAGTGGGACTAGCGGAATCAATGAGCAGTTCTTC

v_gene: TRBV10-3
d_gene: NA
abundance: NA
j_gene: TRBJ2-1
CDR3aa: CAISVVGGVNEQFF
CDR3nt: TGTGCCATCAGTGTCGTGGGAGGAGTCAATGAGCAGTTCTTC

v_gene: TRBV5-1
d_gene: TRBD1
abundance: few
j_gene: TRBJ1-1
CDR3aa: CASSLEDRTPGDTEAFF
CDR3nt: TGCGCCAGCAGCTTAGAGGACAGGACCCCGGGGGACACTGAAGCTTTCTTT

v_gene: TRBV6-5
d_gene: NA
abundance: NA
j_gene: TRBJ2-1
CDR3aa: CASSLRDGEQFF
CDR3nt: TGTGCCAGCAGTTTGCGCGATGGTGAGCAGTTCTTC

v_gene: TRBV20-1
d_gene: TRBD2
abundance: NA
j_gene: TRBJ2-3
CDR3aa: CSASWTSGGNTQYF
CDR3nt: TGCAGTGCTAGCTGGACTAGCGGGGGAAATACGCAGTATTTT

v_gene: TRBV7-9
d_gene: NA
abundance: few
j_gene: TRBJ2-3
CDR3aa: CASSFLGDTDTQYF
CDR3nt: TGTGCCAGCAGCTTCCTAGGGGACACAGATACGCAGTATTTT

v_gene: TRBV6-1
d_gene: TRBD1
abundance: few
j_gene: TRBJ1-5
CDR3aa: CASSLSVRNRGDQPQHF
CDR3nt: TGTGCCAGCAGCCTGTCCGTCCGGAACAGGGGTGACCAGCCCCAGCATTTT

v_gene: TRBV7-9
d_gene: TRBD1
abundance: many
j_gene: TRBJ2-3
CDR3aa: CASSLLGQGSTDTQYF
CDR3nt: TGTGCCAGCAGCTTATTGGGACAGGGGAGCACAGATACGCAGTATTTT

v_gene: TRBV10-1
d_gene: NA
abundance: many
j_gene: TRBJ2-7
CDR3aa: CASSELGAYEQYF
CDR3nt: TGCGCCAGCAGTGAACTCGGGGCCTACGAGCAGTACTTC

v_gene: TRBV20-1
d_gene: TRBD2
abundance: few
j_gene: TRBJ2-3
CDR3aa: CSARPPLAGGKDTQYF
CDR3nt: TGCAGTGCTAGACCACCGTTAGCGGGAGGGAAAGATACGCAGTATTTT

v_gene: TRBV19
d_gene: NA
abundance: NA
j_gene: TRBJ1-5
CDR3aa: CARPQGIYNQPQHF
CDR3nt: TGTGCCAGGCCCCAGGGTATCTACAATCAGCCCCAGCATTTT

v_gene: TRBV2
d_gene: TRBD2
abundance: NA
j_gene: TRBJ2-2
CDR3aa: CASSVRREGTGELFF
CDR3nt: TGTGCCAGCAGTGTGCGAAGGGAGGGCACCGGGGAGCTGTTTTTT

v_gene: TRBV28
d_gene: NA
abundance: NA
j_gene: TRBJ1-2
CDR3aa: CASRGAPYGYTF
CDR3nt: TGTGCCAGCAGAGGGGCACCCTATGGCTACACCTTC

v_gene: TRBV28
d_gene: TRBD1
abundance: NA
j_gene: TRBJ2-3
CDR3aa: CASSLPGQGSTDTQYF
CDR3nt: TGTGCCAGCAGTTTGCCGGGACAGGGTTCCACAGATACGCAGTATTTT

v_gene: TRBV20-1
d_gene: TRBD1
abundance: many
j_gene: TRBJ2-5
CDR3aa: CSARANAGQVQETQYF
CDR3nt: TGCAGTGCTAGAGCCAACGCCGGACAGGTACAAGAGACCCAGTACTTC

v_gene: TRBV28
d_gene: TRBD1
abundance: NA
j_gene: TRBJ2-1
CDR3aa: CASPPPGRQGDNEQFF
CDR3nt: TGTGCCAGCCCTCCCCCGGGAAGACAGGGGGATAATGAGCAGTTCTTC

v_gene: TRBV29-1
d_gene: NA
abundance: NA
j_gene: TRBJ2-5
CDR3aa: CSVDRAQYF
CDR3nt: TGCAGCGTTGACAGAGCCCAGTACTTC

v_gene: TRBV10-3
d_gene: NA
abundance: NA
j_gene: TRBJ1-1
CDR3aa: CAISKDSNTEAFF
CDR3nt: TGTGCCATCAGTAAGGACTCGAACACTGAAGCTTTCTTT

v_gene: TRBV10-2
d_gene: NA
abundance: few
j_gene: TRBJ1-6
CDR3aa: CASSEAADNSPLHF
CDR3nt: TGCGCCAGCAGTGAGGCGGCCGATAATTCACCCCTCCACTTT

v_gene: TRBV12-3/TRBV12-4
d_gene: TRBD1
abundance: few
j_gene: TRBJ1-1
CDR3aa: CASSLGQVSEAFF
CDR3nt: TGTGCCAGCAGTCTCGGACAGGTCTCGGAAGCTTTCTTT

v_gene: TRBV15
d_gene: NA
abundance: few
j_gene: TRBJ2-3
CDR3aa: CATSTLANPDTQYF
CDR3nt: TGTGCCACCAGCACCCTAGCGAACCCAGATACGCAGTATTTT

v_gene: TRBV24-1
d_gene: TRBD2
abundance: NA
j_gene: TRBJ2-1
CDR3aa: CATSDRTGGVDEQFF
CDR3nt: TGTGCCACCAGTGATCGAACCGGGGGGGTCGATGAGCAGTTCTTC

v_gene: TRBV5-1
d_gene: NA
abundance: few
j_gene: TRBJ1-3
CDR3aa: CASSPDSGRNTIYF
CDR3nt: TGCGCCAGCAGCCCCGACAGTGGCCGAAACACCATATATTTT

v_gene: TRBV12-3/TRBV12-4
d_gene: TRBD2
abundance: many
j_gene: TRBJ2-2
CDR3aa: CASSLMASGAGELFF
CDR3nt: TGTGCCAGCAGTTTAATGGCTAGCGGAGCCGGGGAGCTGTTTTTT

v_gene: TRBV6-1
d_gene: NA
abundance: many
j_gene: TRBJ2-3
CDR3aa: CASRDAGGLDTQYF
CDR3nt: TGTGCCAGCAGGGACGCCGGGGGGCTAGATACGCAGTATTTT

v_gene: TRBV5-1
d_gene: NA
abundance: few
j_gene: TRBJ2-1
CDR3aa: CASSLLGSFDEQFF
CDR3nt: TGCGCCAGCAGCTTGCTGGGTAGCTTCGATGAGCAGTTCTTC

v_gene: TRBV29-1
d_gene: TRBD2
abundance: many
j_gene: TRBJ2-3
CDR3aa: CSVAAGGVTDTQYF
CDR3nt: TGCAGCGTTGCAGCGGGGGGCGTGACAGATACGCAGTATTTT

v_gene: TRBV20-1
d_gene: TRBD2
abundance: NA
j_gene: TRBJ2-3
CDR3aa: CSARVRTSGREQYF
CDR3nt: TGCAGTGCTAGAGTACGGACTAGCGGGAGAGAGCAGTATTTT

v_gene: TRBV10-3
d_gene: TRBD1
abundance: NA
j_gene: TRBJ2-3
CDR3aa: CAGAGTAGRDTQYF
CDR3nt: TGTGCCGGTGCCGGGACAGCCGGACGAGATACGCAGTATTTT

v_gene: TRBV5-1
d_gene: TRBD2
abundance: NA
j_gene: TRBJ2-2
CDR3aa: CASSLALAGGPGGELFF
CDR3nt: TGCGCCAGCAGCTTGGCGCTAGCGGGAGGGCCTGGCGGGGAGCTGTTTTTT

v_gene: TRBV11-2
d_gene: NA
abundance: few
j_gene: TRBJ2-2
CDR3aa: CASSLVRGPTTGELFF
CDR3nt: TGTGCCAGCAGCTTAGTGCGGGGCCCGACCACCGGGGAGCTGTTTTTT

v_gene: TRBV10-3
d_gene: NA
abundance: few
j_gene: TRBJ1-1
CDR3aa: CAISVGTTTEAFF
CDR3nt: TGTGCCATCAGTGTTGGGACAACCACTGAAGCTTTCTTT

v_gene: TRBV29-1
d_gene: TRBD1
abundance: NA
j_gene: TRBJ2-7
CDR3aa: CSVRQGAYEQYF
CDR3nt: TGCAGCGTGCGGCAGGGGGCCTACGAGCAGTACTTC

v_gene: TRBV6-1
d_gene: TRBD1
abundance: NA
j_gene: TRBJ1-6
CDR3aa: CASSPGQGAFSSPLHF
CDR3nt: TGTGCCAGCAGTCCGGGACAGGGGGCATTTAGTTCACCCCTCCACTTT

v_gene: TRBV12-3/TRBV12-4
d_gene: NA
abundance: many
j_gene: TRBJ2-5
CDR3aa: CASSYGGGSQETQYF
CDR3nt: TGTGCCAGCAGTTACGGGGGTGGATCACAAGAGACCCAGTACTTC

v_gene: TRBV25-1
d_gene: NA
abundance: NA
j_gene: TRBJ2-7
CDR3aa: CASSPGTARWQYF
CDR3nt: TGTGCCAGCAGTCCCGGGACTGCTCGGTGGCAGTACTTC

v_gene: TRBV5-1
d_gene: TRBD2
abundance: NA
j_gene: TRBJ2-7
CDR3aa: CASSLVSSGTYEQYF
CDR3nt: TGCGCCAGCAGCTTGGTGTCTAGCGGAACCTACGAGCAGTACTTC

v_gene: TRBV5-6
d_gene: TRBD2
abundance: NA
j_gene: TRBJ2-1
CDR3aa: CASSGTSGRSSYNEQFF
CDR3nt: TGTGCCAGCAGCGGGACTAGCGGAAGGAGCTCCTACAATGAGCAGTTCTTC

v_gene: TRBV12-3/TRBV12-4
d_gene: NA
abundance: many
j_gene: TRBJ1-2
CDR3aa: CASSLGGLGGYTF
CDR3nt: TGTGCCAGCAGTTTAGGGGGGCTGGGTGGCTACACCTTC